This T cell receptor (beta chain) is from a study of cytomegalovirus exposure and HLA in healthy donors. Study results and caveats: High sensitivity and specificity were reportedly achieved when the classifier diagnosed cytomegalovirus status. Per a later analysis, about 17,000 TCR beta sequences showed association with HLA alleles at 0.05 false discovery rate.

CDR1 is MDHEN and CDR2 is SYDVKM in the germline V gene. The ends were cut back, 10 bases at V and 4 bases at J, with 17 bases in the middle. This CDR3 has 14 amino acids. This PCR relied on a set of 60 Vbeta primers and 13 Jbeta primers. Method: immunoSEQ multiplex PCR; TCRdb's copy keeps in-frame clones and lacks some. Here the sample spans some 140,000 clones, roughly 80% being singletons. Comments on this clone: What it binds is not known.

The receptor was derived from a man aged 18 to 35 in good health and CMV-seronegative. The rearrangement uses TRBV28 and TRBJ1-5, with a tentative D call TRBD1 (5 bases). The material sequenced was PBMCs. DNA for the CDR3: TGTGCCATCCACCCGGGGGGGTCGAATCAGCCCCAGCATTTT. Its protein is CAIHPGGSNQPQHF. The full variable domain, in which reference TRBV28 and TRBJ1-5 provide the parts outside the CDR3, is DVKVTQSSRYLVKRTGEKVFLECVQDMDHENMFWYRQDPGLGLRLIYFSYDVKMKEKGDIPEGYSVSREKKERFSLILESASTNQTSMYLCAIHPGGSNQPQHFGDGTRLSIL.